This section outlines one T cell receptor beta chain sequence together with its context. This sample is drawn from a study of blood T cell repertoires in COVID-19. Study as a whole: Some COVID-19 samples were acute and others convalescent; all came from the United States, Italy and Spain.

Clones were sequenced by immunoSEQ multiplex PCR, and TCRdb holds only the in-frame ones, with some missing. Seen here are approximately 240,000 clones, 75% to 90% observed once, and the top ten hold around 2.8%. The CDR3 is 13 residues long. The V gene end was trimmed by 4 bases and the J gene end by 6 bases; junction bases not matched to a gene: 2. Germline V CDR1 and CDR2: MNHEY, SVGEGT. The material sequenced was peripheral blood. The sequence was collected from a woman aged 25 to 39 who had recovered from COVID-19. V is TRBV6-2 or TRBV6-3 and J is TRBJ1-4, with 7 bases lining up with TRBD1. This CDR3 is CASSSTGDEKLFF. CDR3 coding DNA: TGTGCCAGCAGTTCCACAGGGGATGAAAAACTGTTTTTT.